Each of the 28 T cell receptor beta chains below was sequenced from the same sample in a study of T cell changes during pregnancy in multiple sclerosis. This table comes from immunoSEQ multiplex PCR, and its TCRdb copy is limited to in-frame clones, with some not included. Of roughly 22,000 clones in the sample, roughly nine tenths were seen once. The specimen comprised CD4+ T cells from peripheral blood mononuclear cells, sampled after pregnancy. These receptors originate from a female donor in good health, enrolled as a control in a pregnancy study.

The genes are TRBV5-1 and TRBJ1-4, with a possible D match to TRBD1 (5 bases). Trimming took off 3 bases at V and 4 bases at J, with 10 bases between the two ends. The CDR3 is made up of 14 amino acids. Germline V lookup: CDR1 SGHRS, CDR2 YFSETQ. CDR3 in amino acids: CASSSTGGNEKLFF. CDR3 in DNA: TGCGCCAGCAGCTCCACGGGGGGTAATGAAAAACTGTTTTTT. The whole variable domain, filled in from reference TRBV5-1 and TRBJ1-4, reads KAGVTQTPRYLIKTRGQQVTLSCSPISGHRSVSWYQQTPGQGLQFLFEYFSETQRNKGNFPGRFSGRQFSNSRSEMNVSTLELGDSALYLCASSSTGGNEKLFFGSGTQLSVL.

The V call is TRBV5-6, the J call TRBJ2-3, with D uncertain. V was cut by 0 bases and J by 0 bases, with 8 bases left in between. The germline gives CDR1 SGHDT, CDR2 YYEEEE. This CDR3 comprises 15 residues. The CDR3, as DNA: TGTGCCAGCAGCTTGGCCTATGAGAGCACAGATACGCAGTATTTT. It specifies CASSLAYESTDTQYF. The variable domain in full, with the rest retrieved from reference TRBV5-6 and TRBJ2-3, is DAGVTQSPTHLIKTRGQQVTLRCSPKSGHDTVSWYQQALGQGPQFIFQYYEEEERQRGNFPDRFSGHQFPNYSSELNVNALLLGDSALYLCASSLAYESTDTQYFGPGTRLTVL.

The chain employs TRBV27 and TRBJ1-2; 11 bases align to TRBD1. The junction had 9 bases not matched to a gene; V was cut back by 6 bases and J by 3 bases. In germline, CDR1 is MNHEY, CDR2 SMNVEV (reference sequence). This CDR3 has 16 residues. CDR3 sequence reads: CASRTDRGRPDYGYTF. The CDR3 coding sequence is TGTGCCAGCAGGACGGACAGGGGGCGCCCGGACTATGGCTACACCTTC.

The rearrangement joins TRBV9 to TRBJ2-3; D is unclear. V dropped 4 bases and J dropped 1 base, with 10 bases sitting between them. Germline V gene data show CDR1 as SGDLS and CDR2 as YYNGEE. There are 14 residues in the CDR3. The CDR3 sequence is CASSWAPRTDTQYF. DNA for the CDR3: TGTGCCAGCAGCTGGGCCCCCCGCACAGATACGCAGTATTTT.

This chain connects TRBV19 to TRBJ2-3; 7 bases align to TRBD1. V lost 5 bases, J lost 2 bases, and 4 bases stayed unmatched. The germline V gene has CDR1 LNHDA and CDR2 SQIVND (reference sequence). The CDR3 loop spans 14 amino acids. This CDR3 reads CASSVTGVTDTQYF. For the CDR3, the DNA is TGTGCCAGTAGTGTAACAGGGGTCACAGATACGCAGTATTTT.

A single count supports this clone. The chain couples TRBV5-4 to TRBJ2-5, with TRBD2 matching 8 bases. Trimming at V came to 4 bases and at J to 5 bases, leaving 10 bases not matched to a gene. This CDR3 region has 15 residues. The V gene's germline CDR1 is SGHNT and CDR2 YYREEE (reference sequence). CDR3 sequence reads: CASSVTSGGGETQYF. The CDR3 DNA reads as TGTGCCAGCAGCGTTACTAGCGGAGGCGGGGAGACCCAGTACTTC.

Written as DNA, the CDR3 is TGTGCCAGCAGCTTTAGACAGCAAGTCACAGATACGCAGTATTTT. Translating it yields CASSFRQQVTDTQYF. The chain combines TRBV7-9 with TRBJ2-3; D might be TRBD1 (5 bases). Per germline, CDR1 SEHNR and CDR2 FQNEAQ (reference sequence). V was trimmed by 3 bases and J by 2 bases, leaving 12 bases between them. The CDR3 sequence is 15 residues long.

With respect to this clone: At one boundary the junction diverges from the germline segment, which might be a read error. V gene TRBV18 combines with J gene TRBJ1-4; D is undetermined. CDR1 is KGHSH and CDR2 is LQKENI in the germline V gene. The CDR3 has 16 amino acids. DNA for the CDR3: TGTGCCAGCTCACCAAGCGGGCCCTGGGGTAATGACAAACTGTTTTTT. It translates to CASSPSGPWGNDKLFF.

This chain links TRBV2 with TRBJ2-2; 10 nucleotides match TRBD2. From germline, CDR1 is SNHLY and CDR2 FYNNEI. The CDR3 is made up of 16 amino acids. The V segment lost 5 bases and the J segment 4 bases; nucleotides outside the gene matches: 7. The CDR3 DNA reads as TGTGCCAGCAGTTTAGCGGGGGGCCTTAGCACCGGGGAGCTGTTTTTT. Its translation is CASSLAGGLSTGELFF.

The rearrangement uses TRBV20-1 and TRBJ2-3; D call uncertain. V was trimmed by 6 bases and J by 6 bases, leaving 10 bases between them. Germline CDR1 is DFQATT and CDR2 is SNEGSKA (reference sequence). This CDR3 is built from 11 residues. CDR3 amino acids: CSARSADTQYF. CDR3 nucleotide sequence: TGCAGTGCCCGTAGTGCGGATACGCAGTATTTT.

The V gene is TRBV5-1, the J gene TRBJ2-1; 13 bases map to TRBD2. The CDR3 runs 19 residues. Germline V CDR1 and CDR2: SGHRS, YFSETQ. The J segment lost 4 bases and the V segment lost 2 bases, leaving 12 bases of the junction unmatched. CDR3 in DNA: TGCGCCAGCAGCTTAGCCGGGACTAGCGGGACGTCCTTTTACAATGAGCAGTTCTTC. Protein: CASSLAGTSGTSFYNEQFF.

The J gene is TRBJ2-1, the V gene TRBV5-4, with a weak D call TRBD2 (5 bases). Trimming took 9 bases from V and 6 from J, leaving 16 bases between them. The length of the CDR3 is 13 residues. Germline CDR1 and CDR2: SGHNT and YYREEE (reference sequence). CDR3 residues: CATLEAEGNEQFF. CDR3 coding DNA: TGTGCCACGCTGGAGGCTGAGGGCAATGAGCAGTTCTTC.

This clone has only one observation. This chain joins TRBV9 and TRBJ2-4, with 10 bases identical to TRBD1. The CDR3 covers 15 residues. Germline lookup yields CDR1 SGDLS and CDR2 YYNGEE. The junction had 0 bases not matched to a gene; V was cut back by 0 bases and J by 3 bases. The CDR3 loop reads CASSVGTGGKNIQYF. CDR3 coding DNA: TGTGCCAGCAGCGTAGGGACAGGGGGCAAAAACATTCAGTACTTC.

V gene TRBV5-1 combines with J gene TRBJ1-2, with D perhaps TRBD1 (5 bases). CDR3 size: 14 residues. Germline CDR1 and CDR2: SGHRS and YFSETQ. V lost 4 bases and J 4 bases, leaving 14 bases between the germline ends. CDR3 nucleotides: TGCGCCAGCAGCCCGACAGAAGGACGCTATGGCTACACCTTC. Encoded protein: CASSPTEGRYGYTF.

The chain couples TRBV27 to TRBJ1-1; no reliable D call. V dropped 5 bases and J dropped 7 bases, with 14 bases sitting between them. Germline CDR1 is MNHEY and CDR2 is SMNVEV (reference sequence). The CDR3 is made up of 13 amino acids. CDR3 bases: TGTGCCAGCAGTGGACTACAAAATGATGAAGCTTTCTTT. This encodes CASSGLQNDEAFF.

The chain carries TRBV9 and TRBJ2-1; D is perhaps TRBD2 (6 bases). There are 15 residues in the CDR3. The V end lost 0 bases, the J end lost 7 bases, and 14 bases lay between the germline ends. Per the germline V gene, CDR1 is SGDLS and CDR2 is YYNGEE. Written as DNA, the CDR3 is TGTGCCAGCAGCGTAGGGGGAGGCCTCAGGAATGAGCAGTTCTTC. Translation: CASSVGGGLRNEQFF. The full variable domain, completed using reference TRBV9 and TRBJ2-1, is DSGVTQTPKHLITATGQRVTLRCSPRSGDLSVYWYQQSLDQGLQFLIQYYNGEERAKGNILERFSAQQFPDLHSELNLSSLELGDSALYFCASSVGGGLRNEQFFGPGTRLTVL.

This clone has just one count. The chain joins TRBV18 to TRBJ2-1, with TRBD2 matching 7 bases. The CDR3 runs to 14 residues. V lost 5 bases to trimming and J lost 2 bases; unmatched junction nucleotides: 3. The germline gives CDR1 KGHSH, CDR2 LQKENI. CDR3 coding DNA: TGTGCCAGCTCAGCCGCGGGGGCCTACAATGAGCAGTTCTTC. Its protein is CASSAAGAYNEQFF.

The genes are TRBV15 and TRBJ2-5; TRBD1 matches 8 bases. Trimming took 3 bases from V and 9 from J; bases not matched to a gene: 9. The CDR3 runs to 14 residues. From germline, CDR1 is LNHNV and CDR2 YYDKDF (reference sequence). CDR3 sequence reads: CATSRDRVVVAQYF. The CDR3, as DNA: TGTGCCACCAGCAGGGACAGGGTTGTGGTGGCCCAGTACTTC.

The chain carries TRBV28 and TRBJ2-5; 7 bases match TRBD1. V lost 4 bases and J lost 0; bases outside the gene matches: 5. CDR1 is MDHEN, CDR2 SYDVKM, per germline. The CDR3 runs to 15 residues. CDR3 loop: CASSSVGQDQETQYF. The CDR3 bases are TGTGCCAGCAGTTCCGTCGGACAGGACCAAGAGACCCAGTACTTC. Full variable domain (outside the CDR3, taken from reference TRBV28 and TRBJ2-5): DVKVTQSSRYLVKRTGEKVFLECVQDMDHENMFWYRQDPGLGLRLIYFSYDVKMKEKGDIPEGYSVSREKKERFSLILESASTNQTSMYLCASSSVGQDQETQYFGPGTRLLVL.

The J gene is TRBJ1-1, the V gene TRBV9; tentative D call: TRBD1 (5 bases). Deletions cut 0 bases from V and 0 bases from J, with 9 bases between. The CDR3 covers 15 residues. The germline V gene has CDR1 SGDLS and CDR2 YYNGEE. The CDR3 DNA reads as TGTGCCAGCAGCGTAGGGGGCACTGTGAACACTGAAGCTTTCTTT. Protein: CASSVGGTVNTEAFF.

The rearrangement uses TRBV18 and TRBJ2-2, with D unclear. Trimming took off 1 base at V and 1 base at J, with 7 bases between the two ends. Germline CDR1 and CDR2: KGHSH and LQKENI. The CDR3 is 15 amino acids. The CDR3 nucleotides read TGTGCCAGCTCACCACTGATAGAGAACACCGGGGAGCTGTTTTTT. It encodes CASSPLIENTGELFF.

The table lists this clone with a few counts. The CDR3 spells CASRPPGGANTIYF. The CDR3 DNA is TGTGCCAGCAGACCCCCAGGGGGTGCAAACACCATATATTTT. V is TRBV6-5 and J is TRBJ1-3; 7 bases are shared with TRBD1. V lost 6 bases and J lost 6; bases outside the gene matches: 8. The germline gives CDR1 MNHEY, CDR2 SVGAGI. This CDR3 is 14 amino acids long.

The genes are TRBV6-1 and TRBJ1-2; D is undetermined. V dropped 2 bases and J dropped 8 bases, with 21 bases sitting between them. The CDR3 runs to 16 residues. The V gene's germline CDR1 is MNHNS and CDR2 SASEGT. In DNA form, the CDR3 reads TGTGCCAGCAGTGAACATGCGGGGAGAGGACTTTACGGCTACACCTTC. It specifies CASSEHAGRGLYGYTF.

The chain uses TRBV4-3 and TRBJ2-1; TRBD1 is a possible D gene (6 bases). Germline CDR1 reads LGHNA; CDR2 reads YSLEER. V gave up 1 base and J gave up 9 bases, with 10 bases separating them. There are 13 residues in the CDR3. DNA for the CDR3: TGCGCCAGCAGCCAAGGAAGGGGGTCTGAGCAGTTCTTC. As protein: CASSQGRGSEQFF.

The V and J genes are TRBV5-4 and TRBJ2-7; 10 nucleotides align to TRBD1. CDR1 and CDR2 (germline): SGHNT, YYREEE (reference sequence). CDR3 length: 14 residues. Trimming took 3 bases from V and 3 from J; bases not matched to a gene: 3. CDR3: CASSSGTGDYEQYF. For the CDR3, the DNA is TGTGCCAGCAGCTCCGGGACAGGGGACTACGAGCAGTACTTC.

The genes are TRBV6-5 and TRBJ2-1, with D unclear. The CDR3 extends over 13 amino acids. V lost 7 bases and J 4 bases, leaving 11 bases between the germline ends. Germline CDR1 is MNHEY and CDR2 is SVGAGI. The CDR3 is CASTDWQYNEQFF. CDR3 coding DNA: TGTGCCAGCACCGACTGGCAGTACAATGAGCAGTTCTTC.

J is TRBJ2-7 and V is TRBV30; no firm D call. The CDR3 spans 11 residues. Germline loops: CDR1 GTSNPN, CDR2 SVGIG (reference sequence). The V gene lost 3 bases and the J gene lost 9 bases, with 12 bases spanning the gap. In DNA form, the CDR3 reads TGTGCCTGGAGCGATCAGGTGGGGCAGTACTTC. This translates into CAWSDQVGQYF. The whole variable domain, filled in from reference TRBV30 and TRBJ2-7, reads SQTIHQWPATLVQPVGSPLSLECTVEGTSNPNLYWYRQAAGRGLQLLFYSVGIGQISSEVPQNLSASRPQDRQFILSSKKLLLSDSGFYLCAWSDQVGQYFGPGTRLTVT.

The chain recombines TRBV6-5 with TRBJ2-7, with TRBD2 matching 8 bases. Germline loops: CDR1 MNHEY, CDR2 SVGAGI. The V segment lost 7 bases and the J segment 1 base; nucleotides outside the gene matches: 3. The CDR3 runs to 13 residues. The DNA of the CDR3 is TGTGCCAGCATGGTAGCGGGGTCCTACGAGCAGTACTTC. It yields the protein CASMVAGSYEQYF.